These 9 T cell receptor beta chains were all obtained from the same sample, sequenced in a study of T-cell reconstitution after alpha-beta-depleted transplantation in children. A library of TCRbeta sequences, prepared with unique molecular identifiers, was generated. TCRdb analysed the PCR reads with MiXCR anew, one entry per CDR3 protein. The table has hundreds of thousands of distinct CDR3 sequences, roughly a tenth seen once. Specimen: PBMCs, collected before TCRalphabeta/CD19-depleted stem cell transplant. The receptors originated from a child less than two years old with acute myeloid leukemia, due to receive a stem cell transplant.

The table lists this clonotype with many counts. V usage is TRBV29-1 and J usage is TRBJ2-6; no clear D gene. CDR1 SQVTM and CDR2 ANQGSEA come from the germline V gene. The CDR3 is 13 amino acids. The V end lost 3 bases, the J end lost 0 bases, and 3 bases lay between the germline ends. The CDR3 DNA sequence: TGCAGCGTTGACAGCTCTGGGGCCAACGTCCTGACTTTC. Protein product: CSVDSSGANVLTF.

This clonotype was detected ten times or more. The rearrangement uses TRBV20-1 and TRBJ2-3; 8 bases align to TRBD1. The CDR3 has 17 residues. Losses at the gene ends were 6 bases for V and 3 bases for J; bases not matched to a gene: 17. Germline V gene lookup returns CDR1 DFQATT and CDR2 SNEGSKA (reference sequence). The DNA for the CDR3 is TGCAGTGCCCCGAAATCGACAGGGGTCACACCAACAGATACGCAGTATTTT. Translation gives CSAPKSTGVTPTDTQYF.

This clonotype showed up many times. The chain carries TRBV2 and TRBJ2-6; 7 positions agree with TRBD1. Germline CDR1 reads SNHLY; CDR2 reads FYNNEI. This CDR3 spans 16 amino acids. V lost 5 bases, J lost 0 bases, and 4 bases stayed unmatched. DNA for the CDR3: TGTGCCAGCAGTCTCAACAGGGGCTCTGGGGCCAACGTCCTGACTTTC. This translates into CASSLNRGSGANVLTF.

In its sample, this clonotype was seen many times. This chain links TRBV12-3 or TRBV12-4 with TRBJ2-7; 10 bases fit TRBD2. The trim removed 5 bases at V and 2 bases at J, leaving 3 bases unmatched. The CDR3 runs to 14 residues. The CDR3 DNA follows: TGTGCCAGCAGTCGGACTAGCGGCGCCTACGAGCAGTACTTC. This gives the protein CASSRTSGAYEQYF.

Of note for this clonotype: A much larger clonotype is one base distant, so this may be a read error. V gene TRBV20-1 combines with J gene TRBJ2-7; 8 bases align to TRBD2. The CDR3 is made up of 14 amino acids. The germline gives CDR1 DFQATT, CDR2 SNEGSKA (reference sequence). Written as DNA, the CDR3 is TGCAGTGCTTTTAGCGGGGCAAGCTCCTACGAGCAGTGCTTC. This gives the protein CSAFSGASSYEQCF.

This clonotype was recorded at least ten times. The chain has TRBV5-5 and TRBJ1-5, with 9 bases fitting TRBD1. Per germline, CDR1 SGHKS and CDR2 YYEKEE (reference sequence). The CDR3 extends over 17 amino acids. V trimming: 4 bases; J trimming: 0 bases; junction bases outside the gene matches: 8. The CDR3 sequence is CASSGGTGSYSNQPQHF. CDR3 nucleotide sequence: TGTGCCAGCAGCGGGGGGACAGGGTCTTATAGCAATCAGCCCCAGCATTTT.

This clonotype was detected many times. The V and J genes are TRBV7-6 and TRBJ1-2; TRBD1 agrees at 8 bases. Germline CDR1 SGHVS, CDR2 FNYEAQ. The CDR3 covers 15 residues. The J segment lost 4 bases and the V segment lost 1 base, leaving 5 bases of the junction unmatched. CDR3 in DNA: TGTGCCAGCAGCTTAGAAGAGACAGGGGCCTATGGCTACACCTTC. This gives the protein CASSLEETGAYGYTF.

In this sample, this clonotype turned up a few times. This chain joins TRBV28 and TRBJ1-1; D not certain. The CDR3 runs to 13 residues. The germline V gene has CDR1 MDHEN and CDR2 SYDVKM. V was pared by 2 bases and J by 7 bases, with 11 bases between. Written as DNA, the CDR3 is TGTGCCAGCAGTTTACCTGAGAGGATTGAAGCTTTCTTT. Protein: CASSLPERIEAFF.

This clonotype has a count of ten or more. V gene TRBV12-3 or TRBV12-4 combines with J gene TRBJ1-1, with D maybe TRBD1 (5 bases). The CDR3 is 13 residues long. V lost 7 bases to trimming and J lost 5 bases, with 14 bases between them. CDR3 protein: CASTSGGRTEAFF. CDR3 sequence (DNA): TGTGCCAGCACCTCGGGGGGAAGGACTGAAGCTTTCTTT.